Detailed here is one T cell receptor (beta chain). CDR1 SGHDT and CDR2 YYEEEE come from the germline V gene. The CDR3 extends over 14 amino acids. V lost 2 bases to trimming and J lost 5 bases, with 13 bases between them. The sample originates from a study of T cell changes during pregnancy in multiple sclerosis. Produced via immunoSEQ multiplex PCR; TCRdb's table is partial and in-frame only. The sample has 77,000 or so clones, approximately 92% seen once. The chain combines TRBV5-6 with TRBJ1-2; D is unclear. The origin of this receptor is a female donor in good health, enrolled as a control in a pregnancy study. The sequencing here drew on peripheral blood, taken in the second trimester of pregnancy. CDR3 loop: CASSLWEGTYGYTF. The CDR3 region has the DNA TGTGCCAGCAGCTTATGGGAGGGTACTTATGGCTACACCTTC.